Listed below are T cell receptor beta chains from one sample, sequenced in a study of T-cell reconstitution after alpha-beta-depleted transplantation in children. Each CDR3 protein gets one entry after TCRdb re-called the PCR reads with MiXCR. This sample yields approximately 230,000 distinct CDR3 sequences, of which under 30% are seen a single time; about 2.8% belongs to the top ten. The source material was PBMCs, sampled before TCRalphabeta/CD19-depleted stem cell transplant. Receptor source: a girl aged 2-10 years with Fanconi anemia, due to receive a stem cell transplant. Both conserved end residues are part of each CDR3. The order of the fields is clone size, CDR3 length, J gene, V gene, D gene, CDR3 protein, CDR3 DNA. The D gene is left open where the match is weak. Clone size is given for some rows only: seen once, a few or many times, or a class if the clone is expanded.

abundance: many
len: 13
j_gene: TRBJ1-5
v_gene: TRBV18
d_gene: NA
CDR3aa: CASSPQGDQPQHF
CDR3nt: TGTGCCAGCTCACCACAGGGCGACCAGCCCCAGCATTTT

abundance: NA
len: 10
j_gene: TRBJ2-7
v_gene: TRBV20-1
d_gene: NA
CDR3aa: CSATSYEQYF
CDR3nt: TGCAGTGCTACTAGCTACGAGCAGTACTTC

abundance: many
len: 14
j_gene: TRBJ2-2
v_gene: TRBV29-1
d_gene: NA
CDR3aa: CSVERSSNTGELFF
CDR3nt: TGCAGCGTTGAAAGGAGCTCGAACACCGGGGAGCTGTTTTTT

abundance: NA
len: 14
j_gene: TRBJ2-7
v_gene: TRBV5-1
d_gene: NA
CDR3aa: CASSLAWGTYEQYF
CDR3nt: TGCGCCAGCAGCTTGGCCTGGGGTACCTACGAGCAGTACTTC

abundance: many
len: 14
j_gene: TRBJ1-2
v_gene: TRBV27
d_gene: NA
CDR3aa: CASSLGTTGYGYTF
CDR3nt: TGTGCCAGCAGTTTAGGGACAACTGGCTATGGCTACACCTTC

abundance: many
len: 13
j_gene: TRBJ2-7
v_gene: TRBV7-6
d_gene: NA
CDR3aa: CASSLLGIHEQYF
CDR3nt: TGTGCCAGCAGCTTGTTAGGTATCCACGAGCAGTACTTC

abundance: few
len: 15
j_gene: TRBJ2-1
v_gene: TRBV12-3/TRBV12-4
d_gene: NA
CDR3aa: CASSLYRASYNEQFF
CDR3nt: TGTGCCAGCAGTCTCTATCGGGCCTCCTACAATGAGCAGTTCTTC

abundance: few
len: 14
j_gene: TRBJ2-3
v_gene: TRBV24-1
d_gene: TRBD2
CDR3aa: CATQGRVGTDTQYF
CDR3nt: TGTGCCACCCAAGGGAGGGTAGGCACAGATACGCAGTATTTT

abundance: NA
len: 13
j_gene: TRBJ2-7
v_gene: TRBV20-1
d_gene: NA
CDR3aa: CSARDPGLAEQYF
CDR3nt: TGCAGTGCTAGAGATCCTGGACTTGCCGAGCAGTACTTC

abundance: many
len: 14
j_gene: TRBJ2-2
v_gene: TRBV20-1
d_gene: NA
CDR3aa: CSARRDSEAGELFF
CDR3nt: TGCAGTGCTAGACGCGATAGCGAGGCCGGGGAGCTGTTTTTT

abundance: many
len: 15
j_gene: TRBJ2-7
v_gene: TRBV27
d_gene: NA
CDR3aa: CASSLSQSSSYEQYF
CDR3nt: TGTGCCAGCAGTTTAAGCCAGAGCAGCTCCTACGAGCAGTACTTC

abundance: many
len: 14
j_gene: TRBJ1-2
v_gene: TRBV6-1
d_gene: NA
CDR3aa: CASSEEGRLYGYTF
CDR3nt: TGTGCCAGCAGTGAAGAAGGGCGGCTATATGGCTACACCTTC

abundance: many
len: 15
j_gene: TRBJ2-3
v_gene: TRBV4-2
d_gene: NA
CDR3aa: CASSYGDISTDTQYF
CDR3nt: TGTGCCAGCAGCTATGGGGACATCAGCACAGATACGCAGTATTTT

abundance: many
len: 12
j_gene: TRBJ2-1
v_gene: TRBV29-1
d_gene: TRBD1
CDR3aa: CSVGSGGNEQFF
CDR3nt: TGCAGCGTTGGTTCAGGGGGCAATGAGCAGTTCTTC

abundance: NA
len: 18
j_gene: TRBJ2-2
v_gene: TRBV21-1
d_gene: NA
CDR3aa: CASSKENSGGANTGELFF
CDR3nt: TGTGCCAGCAGCAAAGAGAATAGCGGGGGGGCGAACACCGGGGAGCTGTTTTTT

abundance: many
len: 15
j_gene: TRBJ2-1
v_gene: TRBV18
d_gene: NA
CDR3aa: CASSPRRLSYNEQFF
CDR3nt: TGTGCCAGCTCACCTCGCAGGTTATCCTACAATGAGCAGTTCTTC

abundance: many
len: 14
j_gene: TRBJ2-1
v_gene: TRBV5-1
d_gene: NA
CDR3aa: CASSWRDRDNEQFF
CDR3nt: TGCGCCAGCAGCTGGCGGGACAGAGACAATGAGCAGTTCTTC

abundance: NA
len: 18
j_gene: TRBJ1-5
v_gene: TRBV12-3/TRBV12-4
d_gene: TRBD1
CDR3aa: CASSRRDRGPYSNQPQHF
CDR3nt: TGTGCCAGCAGTCGGAGGGACAGGGGGCCTTATAGCAATCAGCCCCAGCATTTT

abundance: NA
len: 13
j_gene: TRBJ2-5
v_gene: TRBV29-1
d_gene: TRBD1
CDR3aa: CSVWTGLQETQYF
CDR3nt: TGCAGCGTTTGGACAGGCCTTCAAGAGACCCAGTACTTC

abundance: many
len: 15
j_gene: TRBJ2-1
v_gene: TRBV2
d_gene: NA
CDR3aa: CASSEEWASYNEQFF
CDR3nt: TGTGCCAGCAGTGAAGAATGGGCGTCCTACAATGAGCAGTTCTTC

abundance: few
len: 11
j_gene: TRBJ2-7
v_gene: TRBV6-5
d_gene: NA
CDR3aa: CASQRLYEQYF
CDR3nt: TGTGCCAGCCAGCGTCTTTACGAGCAGTACTTC

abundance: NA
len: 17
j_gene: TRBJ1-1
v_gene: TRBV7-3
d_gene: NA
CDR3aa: CASSLRDTGPSPTEAFF
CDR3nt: TGTGCCAGCAGCTTAAGGGACACAGGGCCCAGCCCCACTGAAGCTTTCTTT

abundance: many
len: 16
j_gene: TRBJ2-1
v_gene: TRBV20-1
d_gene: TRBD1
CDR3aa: CSARDRRTGVSNEQFF
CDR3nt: TGCAGTGCTAGAGATAGGAGGACAGGGGTGAGTAATGAGCAGTTCTTC

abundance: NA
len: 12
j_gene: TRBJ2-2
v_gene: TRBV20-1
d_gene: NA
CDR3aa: CSASMGVGELFF
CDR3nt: TGCAGTGCTAGTATGGGGGTCGGGGAGCTGTTTTTT

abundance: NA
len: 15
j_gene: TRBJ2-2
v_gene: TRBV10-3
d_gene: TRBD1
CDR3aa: CAISGTGSNTGELFF
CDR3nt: TGTGCCATCAGTGGGACAGGGTCGAACACCGGGGAGCTTTTTTTT

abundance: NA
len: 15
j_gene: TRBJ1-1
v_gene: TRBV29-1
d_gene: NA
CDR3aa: CSVEDGSEVTTLAFF
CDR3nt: TGCAGCGTTGAAGATGGGTCAGAGGTAACTACCCTTGCTTTCTTT

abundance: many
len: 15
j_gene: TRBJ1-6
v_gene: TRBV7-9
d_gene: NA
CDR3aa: CASSPQGTYNSPLHF
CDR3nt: TGTGCCAGCAGCCCACAGGGAACCTATAATTCACCCCTCCACTTT

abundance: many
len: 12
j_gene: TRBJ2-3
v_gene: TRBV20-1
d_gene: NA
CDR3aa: CSARVPLDTQYF
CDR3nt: TGCAGTGCTAGAGTGCCACTGGATACGCAGTATTTT

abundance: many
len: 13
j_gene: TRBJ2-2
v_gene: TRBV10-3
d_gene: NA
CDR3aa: CAIKDSNPGELFF
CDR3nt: TGTGCCATCAAAGATTCGAACCCCGGGGAGCTGTTTTTT

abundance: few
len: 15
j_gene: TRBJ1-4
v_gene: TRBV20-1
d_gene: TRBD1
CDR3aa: CSARDRARKGEKLFF
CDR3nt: TGCAGTGCCAGGGACAGGGCCAGAAAGGGGGAAAAACTGTTTTTT

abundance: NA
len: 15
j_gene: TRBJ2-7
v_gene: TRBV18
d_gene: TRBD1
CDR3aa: CASSPSTGARVEQYF
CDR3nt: TGTGCCAGCTCACCCTCGACAGGGGCGCGAGTCGAGCAGTACTTC

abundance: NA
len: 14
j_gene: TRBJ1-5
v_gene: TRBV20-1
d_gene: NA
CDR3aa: CSARKVASNQPQHF
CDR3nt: TGCAGTGCTAGAAAGGTGGCAAGCAATCAGCCCCAGCATTTT

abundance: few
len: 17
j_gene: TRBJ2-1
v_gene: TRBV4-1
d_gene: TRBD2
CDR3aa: CASRVGTGTKAYNEQFF
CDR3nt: TGCGCCAGCCGGGTGGGCACCGGGACTAAGGCCTACAATGAGCAGTTCTTC